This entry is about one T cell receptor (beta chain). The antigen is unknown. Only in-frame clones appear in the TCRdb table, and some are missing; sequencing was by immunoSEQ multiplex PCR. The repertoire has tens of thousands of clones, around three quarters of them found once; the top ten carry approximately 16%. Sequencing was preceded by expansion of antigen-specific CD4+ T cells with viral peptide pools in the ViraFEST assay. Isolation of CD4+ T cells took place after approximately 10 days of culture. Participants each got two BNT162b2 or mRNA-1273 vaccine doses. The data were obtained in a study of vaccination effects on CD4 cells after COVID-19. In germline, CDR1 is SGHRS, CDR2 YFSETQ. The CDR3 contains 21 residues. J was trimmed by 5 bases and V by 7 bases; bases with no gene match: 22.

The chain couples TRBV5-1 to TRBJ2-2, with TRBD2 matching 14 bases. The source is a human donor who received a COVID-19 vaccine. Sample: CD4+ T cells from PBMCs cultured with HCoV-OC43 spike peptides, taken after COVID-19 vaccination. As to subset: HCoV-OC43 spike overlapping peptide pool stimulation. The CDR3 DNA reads TGCGCCAGCGCTTGGAAACCGGGACTAGCGGGAGTCGGGGAGAGGACCGGGGAGCTGTTTTTT. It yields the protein CASAWKPGLAGVGERTGELFF.